This section outlines one T cell receptor (beta chain) sequence together with its context. This entry is derived from a study of blood T cell repertoires in COVID-19. The length of the CDR3 is 14 residues. Trimming removed 7 bases from V and 7 bases from J; junction bases left unmatched: 12. Germline assignment: CDR1 LNHDA and CDR2 SQIVND (reference sequence). Methods used by the authors: From reference gene primer amplification, estimates of nucleated cell counts were derived. Clones were sequenced by immunoSEQ multiplex PCR, and TCRdb holds only the in-frame ones, with some missing. D and trimming come from the DNA, and the V and J calls and clone size come from that table. The sample yields fewer than 300,000 clones, approximately 90% seen once.

The chain is built from TRBV19 and TRBJ1-2, with TRBD1 matching 7 bases. This receptor was obtained from a woman aged 50 to 65 with COVID-19, enrolled during active disease. Sequenced: peripheral blood. CDR3 sequence: CASNTSRGKGGYTF. The CDR3 coding sequence is TGTGCCAGTAATACATCCAGGGGGAAAGGTGGCTACACCTTC.